One TCR beta chain is described in this entry. Authors' data handling: Reference gene primer amplification in the assay estimated nucleated cell counts. The data were produced by immunoSEQ multiplex PCR, yet TCRdb's version contains in-frame clones alone and is incomplete. V and J calls and clone size are as listed in that table; D and trimming were resolved from the DNA. This sample has over 200,000 clones, with 88% found just once. This specimen comes from a study of blood T cell repertoires in COVID-19. Whole-study context: Acute and convalescent COVID-19 samples came from the United States, Italy and Spain. In each case, the material was cDNA or gDNA derived from T cells, B-cell-depleted T cells, or PBMCs.

There are 15 residues in the CDR3. The germline V gene encodes CDR1 SNHLY and CDR2 FYNNEI. After removal of 6 bases from V and 1 base from J, the junction contained 3 bases not matched to a gene. Sequenced: peripheral blood. The V gene is TRBV2, the J gene TRBJ2-3, with 11 bases identical to TRBD2. The source of this sequence is a middle-aged woman who had recovered from COVID-19. CDR3 region: CASSQLAGGTDTQYF. CDR3 DNA sequence: TGTGCCAGCAGCCAACTAGCGGGAGGCACAGATACGCAGTATTTT.